The text below deals with one T cell receptor (beta chain). The data belong to a study of OX40 agonist ivuxolimab in advanced cancers. Between the trimmed V and J ends, which lost 2 bases and 1 base, there was a span of 8 bases. This CDR3 has 14 residues. The V gene's germline CDR1 is SGHRS and CDR2 YFSETQ. The protocol was immunoSEQ multiplex PCR, while the TCRdb copy is restricted to in-frame clones and leaves out a portion. Of just over 50,000 clones in the sample, more than 70% were seen once. This clonotype originated in an adult with an advanced solid tumor such as melanoma, head and neck, liver or kidney cancer. Sequenced material: CD4+ or CD8+ T cells sorted from blood, taken in a trial of the OX40 agonist ivuxolimab. The chain employs TRBV5-1 and TRBJ2-3, with D hard to call. CDR3: CASSLGDGTDTQYF. The CDR3 DNA sequence: TGCGCCAGCAGCTTAGGAGACGGCACAGATACGCAGTATTTT.